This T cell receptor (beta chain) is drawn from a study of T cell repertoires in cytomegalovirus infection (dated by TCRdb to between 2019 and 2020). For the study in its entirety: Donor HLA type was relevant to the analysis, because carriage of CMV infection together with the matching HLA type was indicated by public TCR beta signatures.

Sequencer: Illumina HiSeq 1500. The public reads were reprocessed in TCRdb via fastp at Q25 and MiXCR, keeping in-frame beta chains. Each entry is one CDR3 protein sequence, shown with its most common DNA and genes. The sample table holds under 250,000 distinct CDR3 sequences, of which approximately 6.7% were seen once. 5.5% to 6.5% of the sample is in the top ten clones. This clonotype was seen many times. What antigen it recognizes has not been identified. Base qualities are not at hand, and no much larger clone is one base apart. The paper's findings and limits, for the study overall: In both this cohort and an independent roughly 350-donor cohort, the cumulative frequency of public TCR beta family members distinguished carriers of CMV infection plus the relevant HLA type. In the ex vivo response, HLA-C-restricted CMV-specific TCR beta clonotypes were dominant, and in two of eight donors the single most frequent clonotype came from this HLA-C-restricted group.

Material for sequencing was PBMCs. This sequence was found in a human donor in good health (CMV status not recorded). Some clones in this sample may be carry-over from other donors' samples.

For the CDR3, the sequence is CASSPVRGRGYGYTF. The nucleotide sequence reads TGTGCCAGCAGCCCCGTAAGGGGGCGCGGCTATGGCTACACCTTC. Recombination linked TRBV11-2 to TRBJ1-2; a stretch of 7 junction bases matches TRBD1. After removal of 5 bases from V and 4 bases from J, the junction retains 10 bases not matched to a gene. For CDR1 and CDR2, the germline V gene lists SGHAT and FQNNGV. Its CDR3 holds 15 amino acids, cysteine through phenylalanine. Only the CDR3 portion is preserved as DNA: 45 bases, with reading frame beginning at the first base.